Detailed here is one T cell receptor beta chain. Its antigen is unknown. This CDR3 contains 15 residues. Germline V CDR1 and CDR2: SGHVS, FNYEAQ. Unmatched junction bases numbered 8, after V lost 5 bases and J lost 5 bases. Primers: 60 Vbeta forward and 13 Jbeta reverse. Libraries were prepared by immunoSEQ multiplex PCR; TCRdb keeps only in-frame clonotypes and omits some of them. This sample lists about 170,000 clones; its ten largest clones have 1% to 1.5%. These data are taken from a study of cytomegalovirus exposure and HLA in healthy donors. Whole-study findings and limits: Among the sequence variants, a highly shared cluster was likely an artifact of sequencing. Data from an earlier analysis indicated that most TCR beta V segments were productive either about 87% or about 30% of the time. Other equally common chains were less clonally expanded than HLA-associated TCR beta chains, a later analysis showed.

Input material: PBMCs. The clonotype comes from a woman aged 55-75 years in good health and CMV-seronegative. J is TRBJ2-5 and V is TRBV7-6; the match to TRBD2 covers 10 bases. CDR3 nucleotide sequence: TGTGCCAGCAGCCCTCCGACTAGCGGGTCCGAGACCCAGTACTTC. It encodes CASSPPTSGSETQYF.